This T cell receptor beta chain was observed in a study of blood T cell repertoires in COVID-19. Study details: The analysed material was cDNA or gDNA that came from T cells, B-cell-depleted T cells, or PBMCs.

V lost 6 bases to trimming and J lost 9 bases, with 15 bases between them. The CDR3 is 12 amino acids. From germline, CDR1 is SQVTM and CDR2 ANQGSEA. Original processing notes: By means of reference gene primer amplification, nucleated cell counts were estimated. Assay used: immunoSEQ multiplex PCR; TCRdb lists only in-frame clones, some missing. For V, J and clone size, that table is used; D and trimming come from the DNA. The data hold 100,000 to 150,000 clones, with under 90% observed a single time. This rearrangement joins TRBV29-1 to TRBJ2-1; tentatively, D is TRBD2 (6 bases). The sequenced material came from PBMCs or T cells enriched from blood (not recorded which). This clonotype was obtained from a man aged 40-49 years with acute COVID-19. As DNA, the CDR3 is TGCAGCGTCCCCTCTAGCGCGATTGAGCAGTTCTTC. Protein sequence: CSVPSSAIEQFF.